The entry below gives a single T cell receptor beta chain sequence along with its context. The antigen is not known. The source of the sample is a study of beta chain features in type 1 diabetes. Study-level background: In all, some 100 million sorted cells from all samples were analyzed. Whole-study findings and limits: A possible short-template PCR bias applies equally to patients and controls. Across all four CD4+ subsets, people with type 1 diabetes showed modestly shorter TCRB CDR3s.

Every sorted population was more than 95% pure. As every portion of the isolated RNA was reverse transcribed, the sequencing read expressed TCRB transcripts. Deep immunoSEQ sequencing covered naive, central memory and regulatory T cell samples. Produced via immunoSEQ multiplex PCR; TCRdb's table is partial and in-frame only. Of 600,000 to 700,000 clones in the sample, around an eighth were seen once. The origin of this receptor is a man younger than 35 with type 1 diabetes. The sample taken for sequencing was naive CD4+ T cells from blood.

The CDR3 sequence is CSVADGASGANVLTF. In DNA form, the CDR3 reads TGCAGCGTTGCGGACGGAGCCTCTGGGGCCAACGTCCTGACTTTC. This sequence joins TRBV29-1 and TRBJ2-6; D is uncertain. With 4 bases removed from V and 0 bases from J, the gap between germline ends came to 10 bases. Germline V gene sequence: CDR1 SQVTM, CDR2 ANQGSEA. The CDR3 is 15 amino acids.